This TCR beta chain was found in a study of neoadjuvant nivolumab and ipilimumab in lung cancer. The CDR3 is 13 amino acids. Germline V gives CDR1 SGHRS, CDR2 YFSETQ. V gave up 1 base and J gave up 10 bases, with 12 bases separating them. Clones were sequenced by immunoSEQ multiplex PCR, and TCRdb holds only the in-frame ones, with some missing. This sample has 30,000 to 35,000 clones; 90% occur once, and the top ten carry about 5.3%. The sequencing here drew on peripheral blood, taken after neoadjuvant nivolumab, alone or with ipilimumab, at or shortly before surgery. The rearrangement links TRBV5-1 to TRBJ2-1, with TRBD2 as a possible D gene (5 bases). This TCR was recovered from an adult with non-small cell lung cancer. The CDR3 region has the DNA TGCGCCAGCAGCTTGACAGCGGTAGCGGAGCAGTTCTTC. Protein: CASSLTAVAEQFF.